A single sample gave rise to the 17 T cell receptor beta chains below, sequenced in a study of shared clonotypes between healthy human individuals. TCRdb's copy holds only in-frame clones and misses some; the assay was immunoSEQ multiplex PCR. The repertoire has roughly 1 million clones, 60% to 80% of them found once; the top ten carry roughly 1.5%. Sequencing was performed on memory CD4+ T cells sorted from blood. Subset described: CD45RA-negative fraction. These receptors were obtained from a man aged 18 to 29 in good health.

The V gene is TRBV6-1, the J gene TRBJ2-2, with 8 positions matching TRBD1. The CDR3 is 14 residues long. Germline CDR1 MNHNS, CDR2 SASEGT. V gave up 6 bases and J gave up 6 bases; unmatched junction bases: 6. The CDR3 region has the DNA TGTGCCAGCAGAATCCAGGGGGCTTCCGGGGAGCTGTTTTTT. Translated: CASRIQGASGELFF.

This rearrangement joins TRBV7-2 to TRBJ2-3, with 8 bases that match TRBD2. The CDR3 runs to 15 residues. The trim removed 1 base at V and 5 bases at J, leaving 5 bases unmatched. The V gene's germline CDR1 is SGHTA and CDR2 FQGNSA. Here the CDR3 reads CASSLETSALDTQYF. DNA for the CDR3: TGTGCCAGCAGCTTAGAGACTAGCGCCCTAGATACGCAGTATTTT.

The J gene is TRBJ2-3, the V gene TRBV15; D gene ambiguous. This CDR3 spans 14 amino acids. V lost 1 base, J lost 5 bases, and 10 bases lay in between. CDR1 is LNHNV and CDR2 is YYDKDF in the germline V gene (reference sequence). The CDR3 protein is CATSRAGAVDTQYF. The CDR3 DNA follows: TGTGCCACCAGCAGAGCGGGTGCGGTAGATACGCAGTATTTT.

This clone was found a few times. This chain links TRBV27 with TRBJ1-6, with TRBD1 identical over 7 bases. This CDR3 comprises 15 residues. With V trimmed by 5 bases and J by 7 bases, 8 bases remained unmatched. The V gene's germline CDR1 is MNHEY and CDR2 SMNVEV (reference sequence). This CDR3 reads CASSLPDRRNSPLHF. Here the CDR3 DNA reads TGTGCCAGCAGTCTACCGGACAGGAGAAATTCACCCCTCCACTTT.

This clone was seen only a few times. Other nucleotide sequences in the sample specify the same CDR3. The CDR3 nucleotides are TGTGCCAGCAGCTTTAGGGGGCAAGAGACCCAGTACTTC. This translates into CASSFRGQETQYF. This chain uses TRBV7-8 with TRBJ2-5, with D possibly being TRBD1 (6 bases). The CDR3 runs 13 residues. V lost 3 bases to trimming and J lost 2 bases, with 7 bases between them. CDR1 is SGHVS and CDR2 is FQNEAQ in the germline V gene.

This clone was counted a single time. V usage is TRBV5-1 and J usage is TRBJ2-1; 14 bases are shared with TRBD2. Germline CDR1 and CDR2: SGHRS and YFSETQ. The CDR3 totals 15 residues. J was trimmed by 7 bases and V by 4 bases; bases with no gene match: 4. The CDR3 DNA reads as TGCGCCAGCAGCCTGGGGACTAGCGGGAGAAATGAGCAGTTCTTC. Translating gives CASSLGTSGRNEQFF.

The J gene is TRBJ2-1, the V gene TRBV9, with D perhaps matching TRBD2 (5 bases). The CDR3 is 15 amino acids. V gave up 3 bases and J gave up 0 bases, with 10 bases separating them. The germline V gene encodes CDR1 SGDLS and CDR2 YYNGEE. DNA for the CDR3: TGTGCCAGCAGCGCTCTAGCAGCCTCCTACAATGAGCAGTTCTTC. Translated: CASSALAASYNEQFF.

CDR3 sequence (DNA): TGCGCCAGCAGCAAACAGGGGGAGGGTGAAAAACTGTTTTTT. Translated: CASSKQGEGEKLFF. The V gene is TRBV4-1, the J gene TRBJ1-4; 8 positions match TRBD1. Germline loops: CDR1 MGHRA, CDR2 YSYEKL. V trimming: 5 bases; J trimming: 7 bases; junction bases outside the gene matches: 6. The CDR3 is made up of 14 amino acids.

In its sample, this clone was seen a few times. The CDR3 DNA sequence: TGTGCCAGCAGCTCCCCGCCAGTTCGAGATACGCAGTATTTT. Translation: CASSSPPVRDTQYF. The rearrangement joins TRBV13 to TRBJ2-3; D remains unclear. The germline V and J ends were trimmed by 4 bases and 5 bases, with 13 bases remaining between them. The CDR3 is 14 residues long. The V gene's germline CDR1 is PRHDT and CDR2 FYEKMQ (reference sequence).

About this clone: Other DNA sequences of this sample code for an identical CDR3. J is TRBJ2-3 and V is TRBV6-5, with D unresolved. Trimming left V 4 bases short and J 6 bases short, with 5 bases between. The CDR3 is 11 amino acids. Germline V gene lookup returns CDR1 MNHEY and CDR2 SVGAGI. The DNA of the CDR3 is TGTGCCAGCAGTTCTAGGGATACGCAGTATTTT. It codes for CASSSRDTQYF.

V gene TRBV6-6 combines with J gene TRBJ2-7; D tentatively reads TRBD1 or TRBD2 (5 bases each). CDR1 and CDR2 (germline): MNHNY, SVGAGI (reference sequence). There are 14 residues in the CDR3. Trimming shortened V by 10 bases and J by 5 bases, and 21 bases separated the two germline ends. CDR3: CATKEAGLGHEQYF. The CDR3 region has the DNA TGTGCCACGAAGGAGGCAGGGTTGGGTCACGAGCAGTACTTC.

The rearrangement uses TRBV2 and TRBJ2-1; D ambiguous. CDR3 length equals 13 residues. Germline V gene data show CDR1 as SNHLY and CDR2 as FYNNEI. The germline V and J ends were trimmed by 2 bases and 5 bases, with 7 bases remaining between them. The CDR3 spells CASSELYDNEQFF. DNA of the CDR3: TGTGCCAGCAGTGAATTGTACGACAATGAGCAGTTCTTC.

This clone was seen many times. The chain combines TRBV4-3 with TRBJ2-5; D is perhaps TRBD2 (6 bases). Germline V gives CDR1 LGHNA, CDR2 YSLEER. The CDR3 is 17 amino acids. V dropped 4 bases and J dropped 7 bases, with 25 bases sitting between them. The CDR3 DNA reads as TGCGCCAGCAGCCCACCCGGTGGGGGGAAGATTCTGGGGACCCAGTACTTC. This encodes CASSPPGGGKILGTQYF.

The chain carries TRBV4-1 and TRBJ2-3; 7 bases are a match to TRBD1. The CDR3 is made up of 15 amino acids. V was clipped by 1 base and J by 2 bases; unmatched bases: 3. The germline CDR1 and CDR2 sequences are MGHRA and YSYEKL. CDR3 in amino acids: CASSQVDRATDTQYF. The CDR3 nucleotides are TGCGCCAGCAGCCAAGTCGACAGGGCCACAGATACGCAGTATTTT.

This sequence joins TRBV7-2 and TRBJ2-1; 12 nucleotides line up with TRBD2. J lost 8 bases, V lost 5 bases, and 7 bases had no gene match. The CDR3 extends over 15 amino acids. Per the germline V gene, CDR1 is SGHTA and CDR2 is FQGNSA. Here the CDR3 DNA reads TGTGCCAGCAGCGCAGGACTAGCGGGACTCGATGAGCAGTTCTTC. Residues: CASSAGLAGLDEQFF.

The CDR3 loop reads CASSLVGDSYNEQFF. Written as DNA, the CDR3 is TGTGCCAGCAGCTTAGTAGGGGATTCCTACAATGAGCAGTTCTTC. This sequence joins TRBV7-9 and TRBJ2-1, with a tentative D call TRBD1 (5 bases). V was clipped by 1 base and J by 1 base, with 8 bases between them. From germline, CDR1 is SEHNR and CDR2 FQNEAQ (reference sequence). This CDR3 has 15 amino acids.

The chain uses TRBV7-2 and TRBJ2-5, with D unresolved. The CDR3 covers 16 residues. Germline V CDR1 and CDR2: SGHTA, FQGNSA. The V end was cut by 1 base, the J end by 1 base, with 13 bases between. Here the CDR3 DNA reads TGTGCCAGCAGCTTAGAAATCGGGCGGACCCAAGAGACCCAGTACTTC. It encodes CASSLEIGRTQETQYF.